Sequencing of this TCR beta chain was carried out in a study of cytomegalovirus exposure and HLA in healthy donors. The CDR3 is made up of 16 amino acids. From germline, CDR1 is SGHVS and CDR2 FQNEAQ. V was trimmed by 1 base and J by 5 bases, leaving 14 bases between them. Sequenced by immunoSEQ multiplex PCR; TCRdb stores in-frame clones only, minus some. This table holds about 130,000 clones, about 90% found once. The sample consisted of PBMCs. This receptor was taken from a woman in her 30s in good health and CMV-seropositive. The chain has TRBV7-8 and TRBJ2-2, with a possible D match to TRBD2 (6 bases). The CDR3 loop is CASSLDPGVRTGELFF. CDR3 sequence (DNA): TGTGCCAGCAGCTTAGACCCGGGAGTTAGGACCGGGGAGCTGTTTTTT.